This record concerns one T cell receptor beta chain sequence. The data derive from a study of T cell changes during pregnancy in multiple sclerosis. Method: immunoSEQ multiplex PCR; TCRdb's copy keeps in-frame clones and lacks some. The top ten clones hold roughly 0.8% of a sample with tens of thousands of clones, about 96% of them seen once. Trimming took off 0 bases at V and 5 bases at J, with 8 bases between the two ends. The CDR3 totals 13 residues. CDR1 and CDR2 from the germline V gene are SGHDT and YYEEEE. This chain joins TRBV5-6 and TRBJ2-5, with D possibly being TRBD2 (6 bases). The sequencing here drew on peripheral blood, taken in the second trimester of pregnancy. The sequence was obtained from a female donor with multiple sclerosis, enrolled in a pregnancy study. The CDR3 spells CASSLAGDETQYF. In nucleotides, the CDR3 is TGTGCCAGCAGCTTGGCGGGGGACGAGACCCAGTACTTC. Combining the CDR3 with reference TRBV5-6 and TRBJ2-5 gives the whole variable domain DAGVTQSPTHLIKTRGQQVTLRCSPKSGHDTVSWYQQALGQGPQFIFQYYEEEERQRGNFPDRFSGHQFPNYSSELNVNALLLGDSALYLCASSLAGDETQYFGPGTRLLVL.